This TCR beta chain was found in a study of blood T cell repertoires in COVID-19 (TCRdb year 2020). A note on the overall study: The collaborator samples originated in the United States, Italy and Spain and spanned the acute and convalescent phases of COVID-19. The samples were drawn from the first 160 participants of the ongoing ImmuneRACE study and from about 1,200 subjects provided by 6 global collaborators. The prospective study material was composed of cDNA or gDNA derived from T cells, B-cell-depleted T cells, or PBMCs. A de-identified subject ID, COVID-19 status, age in years and sex were almost always included in the sample metadata. Deeply sampled blood TCRbeta repertoires from subjects exposed to, actively infected with, or recovered from COVID-19 were included in the dataset. Where available, HLA class I and class II types were taken from metadata supplied by the sample provider and were not determined by assay-based typing. The repertoires were released in a freely available public database meant as a resource for research on the immune response to SARS-CoV-2. What the work shows at the level of the full study, not this receptor alone: How much clinical and demographic metadata was included differed by source and by participant, and the metadata was provided uncurated.

Trimmed from V: 10 bases; trimmed from J: 6 bases; junction bases lacking a gene match: 15. From a lookup of the germline V gene, CDR1 and CDR2 are WSHSY and SAAADI. Counted from cysteine to phenylalanine, this CDR3 has 15 amino acids. Just CDR3 DNA is preserved here, 45 bases in frame from base 1. Collaborating institutions collected whole blood in K2EDTA tubes following their own protocols. For TCRbeta analysis, collaborators shipped samples in one of three forms: frozen whole blood, isolated PBMCs, or DNA extracted from either of those sample types. This clone was seen only once. What this receptor recognizes is not known. Per-base qualities were not stored, and no clone one base away is much larger. TCRbeta CDR3 regions were amplified from genomic DNA by means of the immunoSEQ Assay, a bias-controlled multiplex PCR. As for how the authors treated the data: Nucleated cell counts per sample were estimated from amplification of reference gene primers within the assay. To quantify the absolute abundance of each unique TCRbeta CDR3 rearrangement, sequence reads were collapsed and filtered. For each sample, productive Simpson clonality was calculated as the square root of Simpson's diversity index over productive rearrangements. The immuneACCESS repertoire file appears here via TCRdb, limited to in-frame rearrangements. These files lack a portion of the clones; in checked studies, under half of the deficit traces to unresolved V genes, and the cause of the others is not known. V and J calls and clone size are copied from that table; D and trimming were computed from the DNA. For this sample the table gives some 150,000 clones, of which 70% to 90% were detected only once. The ten largest clonotypes hold roughly 2.9% of the sample.

The rearranged chain carries TRBV10-2 and TRBJ2-7, with 10 junctional bases fitting TRBD2. The specimen was peripheral blood. The clonotype comes from a woman aged 40 to 50 with active or convalescent COVID-19. The DNA reads TGCGCCACCCCCCCCCAGCTAGCGGGAGCTGGCGAGCAGTACTTC. Its product reads: CATPPQLAGAGEQYF.